The T cell receptor (beta chain) under discussion was sequenced for a study of shared clonotypes between healthy human individuals. The CDR3 has 15 amino acids. J lost 1 base, V lost 3 bases, and 1 base had no gene match. The germline V gene has CDR1 WSHSY and CDR2 SAAADI. General study results and limits: Sampling covered nothing but blood. Tissue TCR repertoires likely differ from those found in blood. Depth of sequencing was expected to influence donor clonotype sharing.

Each unsorted PBMC replicate got 300 ng genomic DNA, tens of thousands of genomes. Authors' analysis steps: ImmunoSEQ output held junction-only sequences without quality scores, so filtering differed. The data were produced by immunoSEQ multiplex PCR, yet TCRdb's version contains in-frame clones alone and is incomplete. D and trimming were read from the DNA, whereas the V and J calls and clone size are those reported in that table. The repertoire holds some 470,000 clones, with 76% as singletons. This clone was counted a single time. Its antigen is currently unknown. The source material was PBMCs. The sequence came from a woman aged 40 to 49 in good health. Some clones in this sample may be carry-over from other donors' samples. V is TRBV10-2 and J is TRBJ2-7; 12 bases agree with TRBD2. The CDR3 spells CASSEGLAGSYEQYF. The CDR3 DNA is TGCGCCAGCAGTGAAGGACTAGCGGGGTCCTACGAGCAGTACTTC.